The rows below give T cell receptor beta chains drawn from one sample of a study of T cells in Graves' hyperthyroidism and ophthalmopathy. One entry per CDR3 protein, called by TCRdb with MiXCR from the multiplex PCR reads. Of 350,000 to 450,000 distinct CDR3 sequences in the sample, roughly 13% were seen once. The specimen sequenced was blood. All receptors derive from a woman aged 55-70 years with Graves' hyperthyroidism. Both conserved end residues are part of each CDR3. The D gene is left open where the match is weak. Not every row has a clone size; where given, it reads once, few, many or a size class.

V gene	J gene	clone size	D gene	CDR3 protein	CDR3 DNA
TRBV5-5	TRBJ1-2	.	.	CASSSAPRNYGYTF	TGTGCCAGCAGTTCTGCTCCCAGGAACTATGGCTACACCTTC
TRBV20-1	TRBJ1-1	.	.	CSASLGSLTLNTEAFF	TGCAGTGCTAGTTTAGGCAGCCTAACCCTGAACACTGAAGCTTTCTTT
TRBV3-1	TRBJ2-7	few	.	CASSQRPDSYEQYF	TGTGCCAGCAGCCAACGGCCGGACTCCTACGAGCAGTACTTC
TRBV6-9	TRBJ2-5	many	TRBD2	CASSYGGRTSVETQYF	TGTGCCAGCAGTTACGGGGGGAGGACCTCAGTAGAGACCCAGTACTTC
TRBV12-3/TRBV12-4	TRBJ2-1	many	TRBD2	CASSWTSERNEQFF	TGTGCCAGCAGTTGGACTAGCGAGCGCAATGAGCAGTTCTTC
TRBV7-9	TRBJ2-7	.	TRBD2	CASSGTSGRDTYEQYF	TGTGCCAGCAGCGGTACTAGCGGGCGCGACACCTACGAGCAGTACTTC
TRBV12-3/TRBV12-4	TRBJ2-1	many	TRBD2	CASIRLAGGSNEQFF	TGTGCCAGTATACGACTAGCGGGAGGCTCCAATGAGCAGTTCTTC
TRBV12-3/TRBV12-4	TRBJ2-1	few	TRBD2	CASSFLAGSSYNEQFF	TGTGCCAGCAGTTTTCTAGCGGGAAGCTCCTACAATGAGCAGTTCTTC
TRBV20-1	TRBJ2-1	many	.	CSARDLNGIVYNEQFF	TGCAGTGCTAGAGATCTAAACGGGATTGTCTACAATGAGCAGTTCTTC
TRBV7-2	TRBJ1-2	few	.	CASSSMSDYGYTF	TGTGCCAGCAGCTCCATGTCTGACTATGGCTACACCTTC
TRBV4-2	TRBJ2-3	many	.	CASSQASRVSTDTQYF	TGTGCCAGCAGCCAGGCTAGCCGAGTCAGCACAGATACGCAGTATTTT
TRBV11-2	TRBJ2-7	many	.	CASSLDMREGQYEQYF	TGTGCCAGCAGCTTAGATATGAGGGAAGGTCAGTACGAGCAGTACTTC
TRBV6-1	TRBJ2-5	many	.	CASTRDNQETQYF	TGTGCCAGCACAAGGGACAACCAAGAGACCCAGTACTTC
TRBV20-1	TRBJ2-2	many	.	CSAKSGSNTGELFF	TGCAGTGCTAAGAGCGGATCGAACACCGGGGAGCTGTTTTTT
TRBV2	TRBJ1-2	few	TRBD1	CASRGYGQAIYGYTF	TGTGCCAGCAGGGGGTATGGACAGGCGATCTATGGCTACACCTTC
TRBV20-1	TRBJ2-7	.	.	CSAKLTSHYEQYF	TGCAGTGCAAAGCTAACTAGTCACTACGAGCAGTACTTC
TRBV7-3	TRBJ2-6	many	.	CASGRNSGANVLTF	TGTGCCAGCGGACGGAACTCTGGGGCCAACGTCCTGACTTTC
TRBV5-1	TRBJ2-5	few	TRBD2	CASSSGLEETQYF	TGCGCCAGCAGCTCCGGACTAGAAGAGACCCAGTACTTC
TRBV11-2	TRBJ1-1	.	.	CGAGKNTEAFF	TGCGGAGCGGGCAAAAACACTGAAGCTTTCTTT
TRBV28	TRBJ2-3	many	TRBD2	CASSLVASGNTDTQYF	TGTGCCAGCAGTTTAGTGGCTAGCGGGAACACAGATACGCAGTATTTT
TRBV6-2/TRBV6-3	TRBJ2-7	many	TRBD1	CASTKSGQGSNEQYF	TGTGCCAGCACAAAGTCCGGACAGGGGTCTAACGAGCAGTACTTC
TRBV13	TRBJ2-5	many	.	CASSPLAQETQYF	TGTGCCAGCAGCCCACTAGCCCAAGAGACCCAGTACTTC
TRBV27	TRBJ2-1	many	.	CASSLTRVSYNEQFF	TGTGCCAGCAGTCTAACTAGGGTCTCCTACAATGAGCAGTTCTTC
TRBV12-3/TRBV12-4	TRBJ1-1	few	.	CASRPQGRENTEAFF	TGTGCCAGCAGACCACAGGGACGCGAGAACACTGAAGCTTTCTTT
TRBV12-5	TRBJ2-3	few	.	CARRRNSDTQYF	TGTGCGAGAAGGAGAAATTCAGATACGCAGTATTTT
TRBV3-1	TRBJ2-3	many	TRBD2	CASSQASGRAEDTQYF	TGTGCCAGCAGCCAGGCTAGCGGGAGGGCGGAAGATACGCAGTATTTT
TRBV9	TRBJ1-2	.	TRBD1	CASSTGTGEAGYTF	TGTGCCAGCAGCACCGGGACAGGGGAAGCTGGCTACACCTTC
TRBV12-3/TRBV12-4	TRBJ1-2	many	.	CASSLGRPRGYTF	TGTGCCAGCAGTTTGGGTCGACCGCGAGGCTACACCTTC
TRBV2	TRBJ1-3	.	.	CASAGRNPGNTIYF	TGTGCCAGCGCGGGTAGAAACCCTGGAAACACCATATATTTT
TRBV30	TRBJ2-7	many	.	CASLAPLSYEQYF	TGTGCCTCCCTCGCACCCCTCTCCTACGAGCAGTACTTC
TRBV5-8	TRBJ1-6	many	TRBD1	CASSLDTGAGSPLHF	TGTGCCAGCAGCTTGGATACAGGGGCAGGTTCACCCCTCCACTTT
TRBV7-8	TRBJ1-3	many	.	CASSSTAILGTSGNTIYF	TGTGCCAGCAGCTCTACAGCCATCCTAGGGACCTCTGGAAACACCATATATTTT
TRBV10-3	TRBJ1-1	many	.	CAILPSWGNTEAFF	TGTGCCATCCTCCCGAGCTGGGGGAACACTGAAGCTTTCTTT
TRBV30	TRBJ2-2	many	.	CAWSLLAMNTGELFF	TGTGCCTGGAGCCTTCTAGCGATGAACACCGGGGAGCTGTTTTTT
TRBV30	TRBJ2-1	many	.	CALQINEQFF	TGTGCCCTCCAAATCAATGAGCAGTTCTTC
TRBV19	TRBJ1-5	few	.	CASSIDPLSKPQHF	TGTGCCAGTAGTATAGATCCCCTTTCGAAGCCCCAGCATTTT
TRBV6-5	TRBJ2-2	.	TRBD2	CASSYGTSGYTGELFF	TGTGCCAGCAGTTACGGGACTAGCGGGTACACCGGGGAGCTGTTTTTT
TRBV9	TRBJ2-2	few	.	CASSLQSVPGELFF	TGTGCCAGCAGCCTCCAGTCGGTACCCGGGGAGCTGTTTTTT
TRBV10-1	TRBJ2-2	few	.	CASSKGQSNTGELFF	TGCGCCAGCAGTAAAGGACAGTCGAACACCGGGGAGCTGTTTTTT
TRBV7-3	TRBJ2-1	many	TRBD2	CASSSSGSVYNEQFF	TGTGCCAGCAGCTCTAGCGGGAGCGTCTACAATGAGCAGTTCTTC
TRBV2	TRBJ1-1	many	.	CASSERQNTEAFF	TGTGCCAGCAGTGAGAGGCAAAACACTGAAGCTTTCTTT
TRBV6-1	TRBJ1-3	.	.	CASISQISGNTIYF	TGTGCCAGCATTAGTCAGATCTCTGGAAACACCATATATTTT
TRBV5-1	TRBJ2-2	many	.	CASGPQLTITGELFF	TGCGCCAGCGGCCCTCAACTGACGATCACCGGGGAGCTGTTTTTT
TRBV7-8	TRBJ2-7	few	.	CASSLRYSGNEQYF	TGTGCCAGCAGCTTACGTTATAGCGGCAACGAGCAGTACTTC
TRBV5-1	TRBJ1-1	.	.	CASSAEAFF	TGCGCCAGCTCGGCTGAAGCTTTCTTT
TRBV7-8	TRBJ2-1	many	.	CASSLFPSGNNEQFF	TGTGCCAGCAGCTTATTCCCCAGCGGCAACAATGAGCAGTTCTTC
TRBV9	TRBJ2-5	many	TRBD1	CASSPGQVFQETQYF	TGTGCCAGCAGCCCCGGACAGGTCTTCCAAGAGACCCAGTACTTC
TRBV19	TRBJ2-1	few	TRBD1	CASSPTGSDEQFF	TGTGCCAGTAGTCCGACAGGGTCCGATGAGCAGTTCTTC
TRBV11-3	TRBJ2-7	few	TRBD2	CASSSSGLNYEQYF	TGTGCCAGCAGCTCTAGCGGCCTGAACTACGAGCAGTACTTC
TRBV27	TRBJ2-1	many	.	CASSLGHYNEQFF	TGTGCCAGCAGCTTGGGACACTACAATGAGCAGTTCTTC